Shown below are 2 T cell receptor beta chains from a single sample sequenced in a study of CD8 T cells in Susac syndrome. An input of 0.5 to 1 ug of RNA was subjected to reverse transcription using random hexamers. Using its own MiXCR run on the immunoSEQ multiplex PCR reads, TCRdb lists one record per CDR3 protein. The sample has around 200,000 distinct CDR3 sequences; roughly 94% are singletons. Material: CD4+ T cells from PBMCs. The receptor set was obtained from a human donor with multiple sclerosis.

This clonotype was counted between two and nine times. The genes are TRBV13 and TRBJ1-6; TRBD1 matches 8 bases. The CDR3 extends over 14 amino acids. With V trimmed by 6 bases and J by 6 bases, 4 bases remained unmatched. Germline V CDR1 and CDR2: PRHDT, FYEKMQ (reference sequence). The CDR3 is CASSSDRGNSPLHF. The CDR3 DNA sequence: TGTGCCAGCAGTTCAGACAGGGGTAATTCACCCCTCCACTTT.

The J gene is TRBJ1-2, the V gene TRBV7-9; 10 nucleotides match TRBD1. V was pared by 4 bases and J by 8 bases, with 10 bases of the junction left unmatched. CDR1 SEHNR and CDR2 FQNEAQ come from the germline V gene (reference sequence). The CDR3 is made up of 15 amino acids. The CDR3 DNA follows: TGTGCCAGCAGCTCGGATCCCGGGACAGGGGTAGGCTACACCTTC. Translation gives CASSSDPGTGVGYTF.